A selection of T cell receptor beta chains follows, all from one sample in a study of T-cell memory formation after mild COVID-19. Via MiXCR, TCRdb re-called the 5' RACE reads, giving one row per CDR3 protein. The sample has about 270,000 distinct CDR3 sequences; more than 15% are singletons. The source material was PBMCs or a T cell subset sorted from them (not recorded which). The receptor source for this set is a man younger than 35 who had mild COVID-19 (a few samples of this study predate the infection). Cell type and time point are not known. The CDR3 runs from the conserved cysteine through the conserved F or W. The D gene is left open where the match is weak. Clone size is shown for a subset of rows, as once, few, many or a class of expanded clone.

d_gene: -; j_gene: TRBJ1-1; abundance: few; v_gene: TRBV20-1; CDR3aa: CSARIGWGQATEAFF; CDR3nt: TGCAGTGCTAGGATCGGGTGGGGGCAGGCCACTGAAGCTTTCTTT
d_gene: TRBD1; j_gene: TRBJ2-1; abundance: few; v_gene: TRBV5-1; CDR3aa: CASSLAGQGDYNEQFF; CDR3nt: TGCGCCAGCAGCTTGGCGGGACAGGGGGACTACAATGAGCAGTTCTTC
d_gene: -; j_gene: TRBJ1-1; abundance: few; v_gene: TRBV12-3/TRBV12-4; CDR3aa: CASSFRLNRQKNTEAFF; CDR3nt: TGTGCCAGCAGTTTCCGATTAAATCGACAGAAGAACACTGAAGCTTTCTTT
d_gene: -; j_gene: TRBJ1-2; abundance: few; v_gene: TRBV5-6; CDR3aa: CASSRQDVNYGYTF; CDR3nt: TGTGCCAGCAGCCGACAGGACGTTAACTATGGCTACACCTTC
d_gene: -; j_gene: TRBJ2-1; abundance: few; v_gene: TRBV29-1; CDR3aa: CSVRGNPANEQFF; CDR3nt: TGCAGCGTTCGGGGTAACCCGGCGAATGAGCAGTTCTTC
d_gene: -; j_gene: TRBJ2-1; abundance: few; v_gene: TRBV5-6; CDR3aa: CASSFDTRTGYNEQFF; CDR3nt: TGTGCCAGCAGCTTCGACACCAGAACGGGCTACAATGAGCAGTTCTTC
d_gene: -; j_gene: TRBJ2-3; abundance: many; v_gene: TRBV6-2/TRBV6-3; CDR3aa: CASGLPWDTQYF; CDR3nt: TGTGCCAGCGGTCTACCCTGGGATACGCAGTATTTT
d_gene: -; j_gene: TRBJ2-5; abundance: few; v_gene: TRBV18; CDR3aa: CASSRNSETQYF; CDR3nt: TGTGCCAGCTCACGGAATTCGGAGACCCAGTACTTC
d_gene: -; j_gene: TRBJ1-6; abundance: -; v_gene: TRBV11-3; CDR3aa: CASSYGPNNSPLHF; CDR3nt: TGTGCCAGCAGCTACGGACCCAATAATTCACCCCTCCACTTT
d_gene: -; j_gene: TRBJ2-1; abundance: -; v_gene: TRBV12-5; CDR3aa: CASGPPAGSSYNEQFF; CDR3nt: TGTGCTAGTGGTCCCCCGGCAGGGAGCTCCTACAATGAGCAGTTCTTC
d_gene: TRBD2; j_gene: TRBJ2-1; abundance: few; v_gene: TRBV6-5; CDR3aa: CASSMERGGNEQFF; CDR3nt: TGTGCCAGCAGCATGGAGCGGGGGGGAAATGAGCAGTTCTTC
d_gene: -; j_gene: TRBJ2-3; abundance: few; v_gene: TRBV4-2; CDR3aa: CASSQDPETDTQYF; CDR3nt: TGTGCCAGCAGCCAAGATCCCGAGACAGATACGCAGTATTTT
d_gene: -; j_gene: TRBJ1-5; abundance: few; v_gene: TRBV21-1; CDR3aa: CASSKNFPGRGGQPQHF; CDR3nt: TGTGCCAGCAGCAAAAACTTCCCGGGACGGGGAGGTCAGCCCCAGCATTTT
d_gene: -; j_gene: TRBJ1-1; abundance: many; v_gene: TRBV7-2; CDR3aa: CASSRPGSTEAFF; CDR3nt: TGTGCCAGCAGCCGACCTGGTAGCACTGAAGCTTTCTTT
d_gene: -; j_gene: TRBJ2-4; abundance: few; v_gene: TRBV7-2; CDR3aa: CASSPQGLLAKNIQYF; CDR3nt: TGTGCCAGCAGCCCGCAGGGCCTTCTAGCCAAAAACATTCAGTACTTC
d_gene: -; j_gene: TRBJ1-6; abundance: few; v_gene: TRBV5-1; CDR3aa: CASSQGLARMNSPLHF; CDR3nt: TGCGCCAGCAGTCAGGGACTTGCGAGGATGAATTCACCCCTCCACTTT
d_gene: -; j_gene: TRBJ2-3; abundance: many; v_gene: TRBV28; CDR3aa: CASSLDSGRDTQYF; CDR3nt: TGTGCCAGCAGTTTGGATTCAGGGCGAGATACGCAGTATTTT
d_gene: TRBD1; j_gene: TRBJ1-5; abundance: -; v_gene: TRBV20-1; CDR3aa: CSARRQGARGYDGPQHF; CDR3nt: TGCAGTGCTAGACGCCAGGGGGCACGGGGTTATGATGGGCCCCAGCATTTT
d_gene: -; j_gene: TRBJ1-4; abundance: few; v_gene: TRBV20-1; CDR3aa: CSAGPRGTNEKLFF; CDR3nt: TGCAGTGCGGGACCCAGGGGAACTAATGAAAAACTGTTTTTT
d_gene: -; j_gene: TRBJ2-2; abundance: few; v_gene: TRBV28; CDR3aa: CASSSGPRLSNTGELFF; CDR3nt: TGTGCCAGCAGTTCCGGGCCGAGACTGTCGAACACCGGGGAGCTGTTTTTT
d_gene: -; j_gene: TRBJ1-2; abundance: few; v_gene: TRBV6-5; CDR3aa: CASSWGPYGYTF; CDR3nt: TGTGCCAGCAGTTGGGGACCCTATGGCTACACCTTC
d_gene: -; j_gene: TRBJ2-1; abundance: few; v_gene: TRBV20-1; CDR3aa: CSARASYNEQFF; CDR3nt: TGCAGTGCTAGGGCCAGCTACAATGAGCAGTTCTTC
d_gene: -; j_gene: TRBJ1-5; abundance: -; v_gene: TRBV2; CDR3aa: CASSDRSGNQPQHF; CDR3nt: TGTGCCAGCAGTGATCGTAGCGGGAACCAGCCCCAGCATTTT
d_gene: -; j_gene: TRBJ1-1; abundance: few; v_gene: TRBV20-1; CDR3aa: CSASVDSVYTEAFF; CDR3nt: TGCAGTGCTAGTGTCGACAGTGTGTACACTGAAGCTTTCTTT
d_gene: -; j_gene: TRBJ2-1; abundance: few; v_gene: TRBV5-1; CDR3aa: CASSLPSAGINEQFF; CDR3nt: TGCGCCAGCAGCTTGCCTTCGGCAGGGATAAATGAGCAGTTCTTC
d_gene: -; j_gene: TRBJ2-3; abundance: -; v_gene: TRBV5-8; CDR3aa: CASSTGTFTDTQYF; CDR3nt: TGTGCCAGCAGCACCGGGACTTTCACAGATACGCAGTATTTT